This entry is about one T cell receptor (beta chain). This entry belongs to a study of shared clonotypes between healthy human individuals. The CDR3 totals 15 residues. V was pared by 0 bases and J by 7 bases, with 13 bases between. Germline CDR1 SGHKS, CDR2 YYEKEE (reference sequence). Memory CD4+ cells were the fraction left after CD45RA+ naive selection. This table comes from immunoSEQ multiplex PCR, and its TCRdb copy is limited to in-frame clones, with some not included. In the table there are roughly 1,000,000 clones, more than 75% of which are singletons. Material: memory CD4+ T cells from PBMCs. As to subset: CD45RA-negative fraction. The receptor was derived from a man aged 18 to 30 in good health. Some clones in this sample may be carry-over from other donors' samples. The chain recombines TRBV5-5 with TRBJ2-2; D remains ambiguous. CDR3 sequence: CASSLVRISNGELFF. The CDR3 DNA reads TGTGCCAGCAGCTTGGTCCGAATATCCAACGGGGAGCTGTTTTTT.